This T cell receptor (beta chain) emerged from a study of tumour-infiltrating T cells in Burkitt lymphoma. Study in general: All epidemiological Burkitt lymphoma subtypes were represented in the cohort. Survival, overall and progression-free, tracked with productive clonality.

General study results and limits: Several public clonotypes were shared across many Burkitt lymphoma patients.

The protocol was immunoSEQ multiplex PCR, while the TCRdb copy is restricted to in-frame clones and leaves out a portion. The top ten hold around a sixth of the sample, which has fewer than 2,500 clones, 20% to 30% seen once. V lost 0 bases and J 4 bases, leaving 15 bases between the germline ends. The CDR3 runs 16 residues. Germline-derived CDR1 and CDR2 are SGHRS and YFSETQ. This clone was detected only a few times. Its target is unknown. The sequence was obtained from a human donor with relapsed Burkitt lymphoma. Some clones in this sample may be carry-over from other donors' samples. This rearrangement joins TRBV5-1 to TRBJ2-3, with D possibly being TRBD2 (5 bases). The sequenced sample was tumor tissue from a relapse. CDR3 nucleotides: TGCGCCAGCAGCTTGGGCGCTAGCTTTAGCGCAGATACGCAGTATTTT. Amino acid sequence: CASSLGASFSADTQYF.